This T cell receptor (beta chain) was captured in a study of tumor and adjacent non-tumor tissue in lung cancer. At the level of the study: Patients were aged roughly 31 to 76, nine to eleven men and about five women, stage I to III.

Study observations and caveats: In normal lung, the top 100 clones were significantly more dominant than in tumor.

The template was RNA from unsorted bulk tissue. The normal lung tissue was taken more than 3 cm from the tumor edge. Between August and November 2014, newly diagnosed, chemotherapy-naive lung cancer patients underwent thoracic surgery in China. The CDR3 is 16 residues long. The germline V gene encodes CDR1 MNHNS and CDR2 SASEGT. The library came from three nested PCR rounds adapted from ARM-PCR protocols. TCRdb re-derived calls from the multiplex PCR reads in MiXCR, one entry per CDR3 protein. Of approximately 120,000 distinct CDR3 sequences in the sample, 60% to 65% are singletons; the top ten hold over 15%. On this clonotype itself: Its antigen is not identified. Its ends do not fully match the called genes, so a read error is possible.

The material sequenced was distant non-tumor lung tissue. This TCR came from a man aged 60-69 years with non-small cell lung cancer. The chain employs TRBV6-1 and TRBJ2-4; 8 positions agree with TRBD1. The CDR3 nucleotides are TGTCCCAGCAGACAACAGGGGGTCTGGGCCAAAAACATTCAGTACTTC. Amino acids: CPSRQQGVWAKNIQYF.